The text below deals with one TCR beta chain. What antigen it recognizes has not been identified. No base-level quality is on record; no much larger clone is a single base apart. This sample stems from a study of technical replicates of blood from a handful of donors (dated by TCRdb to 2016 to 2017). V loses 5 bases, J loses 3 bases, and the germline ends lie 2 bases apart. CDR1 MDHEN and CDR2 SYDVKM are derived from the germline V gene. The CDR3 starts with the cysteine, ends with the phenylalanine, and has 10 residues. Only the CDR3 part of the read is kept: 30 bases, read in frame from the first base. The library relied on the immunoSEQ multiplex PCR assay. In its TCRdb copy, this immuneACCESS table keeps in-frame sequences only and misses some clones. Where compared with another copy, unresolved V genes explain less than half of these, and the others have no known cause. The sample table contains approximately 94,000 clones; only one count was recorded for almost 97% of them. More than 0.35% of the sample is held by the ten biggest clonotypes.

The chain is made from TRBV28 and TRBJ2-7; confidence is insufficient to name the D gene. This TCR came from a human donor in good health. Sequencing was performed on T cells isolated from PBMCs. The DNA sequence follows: TGTGCCAGCAGTCGCTACGAGCAGTACTTC. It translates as CASSRYEQYF.